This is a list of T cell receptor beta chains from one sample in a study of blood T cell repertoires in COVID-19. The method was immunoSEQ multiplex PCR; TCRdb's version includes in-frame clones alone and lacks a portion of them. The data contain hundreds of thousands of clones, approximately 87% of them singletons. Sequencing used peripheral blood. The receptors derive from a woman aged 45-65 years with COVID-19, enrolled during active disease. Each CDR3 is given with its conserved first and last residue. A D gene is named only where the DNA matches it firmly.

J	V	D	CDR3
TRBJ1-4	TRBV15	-	CATSRANFPKLFF
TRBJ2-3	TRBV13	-	CASSSLTSLGRTDTQYF
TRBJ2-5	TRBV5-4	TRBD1	CASSAGTGQETQYF
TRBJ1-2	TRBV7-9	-	CASSRQQVTYGYTF
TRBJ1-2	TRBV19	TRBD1	CASRGSQGYGYTF
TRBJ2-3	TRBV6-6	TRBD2	CATSGRAATDTQYF
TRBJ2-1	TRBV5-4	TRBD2	CASSAGLAANYNEQFF
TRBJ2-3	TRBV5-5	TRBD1	CASSLRPGQAANTQYF
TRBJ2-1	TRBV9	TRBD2	CASSSQPGLASNEQFF
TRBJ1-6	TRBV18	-	CASSPQDSYNSPLHF
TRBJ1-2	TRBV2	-	CASAQFTYGYTF
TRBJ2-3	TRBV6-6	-	CASSYLQSTDTQYF
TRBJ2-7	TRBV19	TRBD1	CASSTGQAVIDEQYF
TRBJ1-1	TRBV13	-	CASSLGPPATEAFF
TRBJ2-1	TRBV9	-	CASSVLASSFGEQFF
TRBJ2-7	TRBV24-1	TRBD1	CATSERDRGLGDEQYF
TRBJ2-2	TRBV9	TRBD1	CASSVVGQITGELFF
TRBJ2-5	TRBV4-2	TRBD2	CASTDTSGRAGGTQYF
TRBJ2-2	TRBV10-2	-	CASLRSTANTGELFF
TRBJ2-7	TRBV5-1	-	CASSPFMTGTYEQYF
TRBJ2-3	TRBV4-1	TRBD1	CASSHATNRGDFTDTQYF
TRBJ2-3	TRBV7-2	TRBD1	CASSLEGATTDTQYF
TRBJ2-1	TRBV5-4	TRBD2	CASSYPGLALYNEQFF
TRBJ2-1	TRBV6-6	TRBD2	CASVGGSSYNEQFF
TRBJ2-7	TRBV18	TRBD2	CASSPSAGVNEQYF
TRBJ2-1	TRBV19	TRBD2	CASSYGTSGSLSEQFF
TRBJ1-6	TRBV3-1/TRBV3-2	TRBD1	CASRGQGDSPLHF
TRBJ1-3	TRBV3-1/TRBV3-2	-	CASSPNRQILGNTIYF
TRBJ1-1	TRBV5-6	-	CASSPMSQGIAFF
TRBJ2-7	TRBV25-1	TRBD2	CASSDRLAGSYEQYF
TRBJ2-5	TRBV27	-	CASSSTGTAGETQYF
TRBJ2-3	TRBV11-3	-	CASSYGSKTDTQYF
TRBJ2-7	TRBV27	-	CASSRPGAVSEQYF
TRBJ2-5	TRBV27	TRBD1	CASRPSGTGETQYF
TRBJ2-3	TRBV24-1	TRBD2	CATSDGTSGTDTQYF
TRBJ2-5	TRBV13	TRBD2	CASSSRLAGVETQYF
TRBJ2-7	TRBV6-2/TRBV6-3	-	CASSYYPGGVASYEQYF
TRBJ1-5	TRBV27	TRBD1	CASSLEGANQPQHF
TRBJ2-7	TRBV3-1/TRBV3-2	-	CASSRTAYEQYF
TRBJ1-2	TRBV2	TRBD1	CASSDRGDYGYTF
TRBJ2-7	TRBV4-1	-	CASSQGLLYEQYF
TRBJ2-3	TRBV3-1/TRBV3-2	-	CASTRGGGKDTQYF
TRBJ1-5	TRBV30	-	CAWSVLRVLEGQPQHF
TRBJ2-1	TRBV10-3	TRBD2	CAIRGDPSGTYNEQFF
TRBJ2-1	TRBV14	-	CASSQAGTHINEQFF
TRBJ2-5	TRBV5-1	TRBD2	CASSLDRLAGAETQYF
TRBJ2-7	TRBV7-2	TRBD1	CASSPSGDRVYEQYF
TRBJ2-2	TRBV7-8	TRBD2	CASSLVLAGAGELFF
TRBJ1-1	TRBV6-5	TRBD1	CASRQGETEAFF